The T cell receptor beta chain described here comes from a study of T cell responses to AZD1222 COVID-19 vaccine. Study-wide findings and caveats: No repertoire was sampled before or during the peak T cell response, only after it. Clonal diversity may have been underestimated in mostly white British donors. Spike-specific TCR breadth rose after two AZD1222 doses, and depth rose as well. Spike-wide vaccine-associated CD4 TCRs dominated at 160-218 and 743-854.

The CDR3 spans 14 residues. CDR1 and CDR2 (germline): SGDLS, YYNGEE. V gave up 3 bases and J gave up 5 bases; unmatched junction bases: 7. Only in-frame clones appear in the TCRdb table, and some are missing; sequencing was by immunoSEQ multiplex PCR. In the table there are approximately 150,000 clones, 85% to 95% of which are singletons. This clone was counted only a few times. What it recognizes is unknown. V gene TRBV9 combines with J gene TRBJ2-7; 8 bases line up with TRBD1. This sequence was found in an adult in good health. The sample in question was peripheral blood, obtained on day 0 of AZD1222 vaccination. The CDR3, as DNA: TGTGCCAGCAGCGCAAGACAGGGGAGTCACGAGCAGTACTTC. This sequence encodes CASSARQGSHEQYF. Full variable domain (outside the CDR3, taken from reference TRBV9 and TRBJ2-7): DSGVTQTPKHLITATGQRVTLRCSPRSGDLSVYWYQQSLDQGLQFLIQYYNGEERAKGNILERFSAQQFPDLHSELNLSSLELGDSALYFCASSARQGSHEQYFGPGTRLTVT.